This TCR beta chain was recorded in a study of siplizumab effects on memory and regulatory T cells. Germline V gives CDR1 MGHRA, CDR2 YSYEKL. Trimming took 4 bases from V and 1 from J, leaving 7 bases between them. This CDR3 has 13 amino acids. Method: immunoSEQ multiplex PCR; TCRdb's copy keeps in-frame clones and lacks some. The table records 70,000 or so clones, about 90% of them present only once. A few counts support this clone. Its specificity is unknown. The study's findings and limits: There appeared to be greater diversity in naive T cells than in memory cells, and naive T cells seemed major contributors to the alloresponse. The study found that mappable alloreactive CD4+ clones averaged roughly 69% Treg-derived with siplizumab and roughly 27% in controls.

This sequence was found in a human donor in good health. V is TRBV4-1 and J is TRBJ1-1; D remains ambiguous. The sample consisted of CD8+ T cells sorted from blood. CDR3 residues: CASSLQRNTEAFF. The CDR3 coding sequence is TGCGCCAGCAGCCTCCAGCGGAACACTGAAGCTTTCTTT.